This TCR beta chain was sequenced during a study of identical twins. Study outcomes and limitations: Out-of-frame alpha sequences shared by twins showed excess low generation probability.

This clonotype occurred many times. Its antigen is not identified. MiXCR was run by TCRdb on the 5' RACE reads, yielding one entry per CDR3 protein. The table includes around 530,000 distinct CDR3 sequences, roughly 15% detected once. This sample was also put to use in a study of yellow fever vaccine responses in identical twins.

The source material was CD4+ T cells sorted from blood. This TCR came from a woman younger than 30 in good health.

CDR3 DNA sequence: TGTGCCAGCAGTCAACAGGGGCCGGAGACCCAGTACTTC. This gives the protein CASSQQGPETQYF. V usage is TRBV7-9 and J usage is TRBJ2-5, with 7 bases matching TRBD1. The CDR3 runs 13 residues. Per the germline V gene, CDR1 is SEHNR and CDR2 is FQNEAQ (reference sequence). With V trimmed by 6 bases and J by 5 bases, 6 bases remained unmatched.